The source of this T cell receptor beta chain is a study of OX40 agonist ivuxolimab in advanced cancers. The trim removed 0 bases at V and 6 bases at J, leaving 2 bases unmatched. The CDR3 covers 16 residues. Germline loops: CDR1 SGHNT, CDR2 YYREEE (reference sequence). Blood specimens came from baseline, cycle 4 day 1, and cycle 7 day 1. Libraries were prepared by immunoSEQ multiplex PCR; TCRdb keeps only in-frame clonotypes and omits some of them. The sample consists of 80,000 or so clones, just over 90% of them appearing once. This clone was seen once. The chain employs TRBV5-4 and TRBJ2-1, with 14 bases fitting TRBD2. The material was CD4+ or CD8+ T cells sorted from blood, obtained in a trial of the OX40 agonist ivuxolimab. The receptor's source is an adult with an advanced solid tumor such as melanoma, head and neck, liver or kidney cancer. Here the CDR3 reads CASSLGLAGGLNEQFF. The CDR3 DNA reads as TGTGCCAGCAGCTTGGGACTAGCGGGGGGGCTCAATGAGCAGTTCTTC.